The T cell receptor beta chain under discussion was sequenced for a study of blood T cells in healthy people across ages. PCR was performed a second time for 7 to 11 cycles using a sample-barcoded 5' primer and a J-beta primer mix. TCRdb re-called the 5' RACE reads with MiXCR, one entry per CDR3 protein. The table records 1,800,000 or so distinct CDR3 sequences, 30% to 40% of them present only once. The germline V gene encodes CDR1 MNHEY and CDR2 SVGAGI. V was clipped by 0 bases and J by 8 bases, with 16 bases between them. CDR3 length: 15 residues. Only a few counts were recorded for this clonotype. The antigen remains unidentified. Study results and caveats: Compared with aged donors, long-lived donors showed fewer expanded clones, suggesting selection. Without sorted subsets, naive and antigen-experienced compartments could not be conclusively compared.

The gene calls are TRBV6-5 and TRBJ1-2; D unclear. The clonotype comes from a human donor in good health. The material sequenced was blood. The CDR3 is CASSYSEGNPGGYTF. CDR3 DNA sequence: TGTGCCAGCAGTTACTCCGAGGGAAACCCGGGAGGCTACACCTTC.